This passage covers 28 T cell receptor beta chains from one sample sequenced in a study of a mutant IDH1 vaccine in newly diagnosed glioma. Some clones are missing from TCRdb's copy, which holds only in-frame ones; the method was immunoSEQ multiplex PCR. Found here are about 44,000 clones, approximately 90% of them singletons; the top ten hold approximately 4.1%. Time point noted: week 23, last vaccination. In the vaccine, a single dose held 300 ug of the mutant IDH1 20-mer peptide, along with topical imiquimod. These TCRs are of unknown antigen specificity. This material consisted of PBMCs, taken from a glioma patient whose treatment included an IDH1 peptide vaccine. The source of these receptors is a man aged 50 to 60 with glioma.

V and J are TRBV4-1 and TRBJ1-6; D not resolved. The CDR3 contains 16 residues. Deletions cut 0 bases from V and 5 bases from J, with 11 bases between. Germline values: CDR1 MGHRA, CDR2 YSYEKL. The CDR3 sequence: CASSQDWGPNNSPLHF. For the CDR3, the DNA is TGCGCCAGCAGCCAAGATTGGGGTCCCAATAATTCACCCCTCCACTTT.

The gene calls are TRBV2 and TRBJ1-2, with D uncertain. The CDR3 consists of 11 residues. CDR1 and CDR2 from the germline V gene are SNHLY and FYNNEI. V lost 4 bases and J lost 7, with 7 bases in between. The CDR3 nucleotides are TGTGCCAGCAGTGTAGGTAGTGGCTACACCTTC. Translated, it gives CASSVGSGYTF.

CDR3 in amino acids: CASSLDNPNTGELFF. CDR3 bases: TGCGCCAGCAGCTTGGACAATCCGAACACCGGGGAGCTGTTTTTT. V gene TRBV5-1 combines with J gene TRBJ2-2; no definite D call. V lost 0 bases and J lost 0, with 6 bases in between. The CDR3 covers 15 residues. Looked up from germline, CDR1 is SGHRS and CDR2 is YFSETQ.

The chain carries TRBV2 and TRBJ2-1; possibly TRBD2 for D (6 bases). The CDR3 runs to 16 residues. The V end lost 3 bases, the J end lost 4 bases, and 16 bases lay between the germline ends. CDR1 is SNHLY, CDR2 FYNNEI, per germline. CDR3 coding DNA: TGTGCCAGCAGTGACGGGGTAGCGGCGATATACAATGAGCAGTTCTTC. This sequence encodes CASSDGVAAIYNEQFF.

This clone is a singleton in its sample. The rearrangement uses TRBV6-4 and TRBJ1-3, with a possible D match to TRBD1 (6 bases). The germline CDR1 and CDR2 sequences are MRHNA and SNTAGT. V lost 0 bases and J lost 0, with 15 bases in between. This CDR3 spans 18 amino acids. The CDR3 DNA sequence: TGTGCCAGCAGTGACTCAGGGGGGGGCAGCGACTCTGGAAACACCATATATTTT. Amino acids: CASSDSGGGSDSGNTIYF.

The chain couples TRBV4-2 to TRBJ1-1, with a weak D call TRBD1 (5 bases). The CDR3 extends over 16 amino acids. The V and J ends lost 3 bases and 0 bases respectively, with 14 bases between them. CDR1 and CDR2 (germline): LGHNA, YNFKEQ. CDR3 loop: CASSHAGGGLNTEAFF. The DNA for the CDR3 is TGTGCCAGCAGCCATGCGGGGGGAGGCCTGAACACTGAAGCTTTCTTT.

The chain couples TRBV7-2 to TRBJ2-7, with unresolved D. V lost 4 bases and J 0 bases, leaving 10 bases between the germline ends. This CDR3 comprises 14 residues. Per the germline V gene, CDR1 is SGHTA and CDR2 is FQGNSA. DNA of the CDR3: TGTGCCAGCAGCTCCGGCCCGTACTCCTACGAGCAGTACTTC. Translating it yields CASSSGPYSYEQYF.

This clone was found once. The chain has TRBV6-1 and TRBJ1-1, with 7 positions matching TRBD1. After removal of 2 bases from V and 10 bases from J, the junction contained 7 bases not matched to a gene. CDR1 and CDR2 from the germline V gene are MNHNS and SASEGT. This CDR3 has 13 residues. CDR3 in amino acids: CASSELRQGSAFF. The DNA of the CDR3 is TGTGCCAGCAGTGAACTTCGACAGGGATCAGCTTTCTTT.

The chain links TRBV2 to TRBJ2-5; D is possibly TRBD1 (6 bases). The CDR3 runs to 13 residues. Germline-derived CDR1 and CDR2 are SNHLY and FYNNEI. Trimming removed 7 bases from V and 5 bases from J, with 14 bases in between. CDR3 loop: CASTQGQRETQYF. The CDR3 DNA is TGTGCCAGCACCCAAGGACAGAGGGAGACCCAGTACTTC.

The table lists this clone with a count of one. CDR3 loop: CASSWGQGNYNEQFF. The CDR3 DNA reads as TGTGCCAGCAGCTGGGGACAGGGAAACTACAATGAGCAGTTCTTC. The chain carries TRBV5-6 and TRBJ2-1; the match to TRBD1 covers 9 bases. The trim removed 3 bases at V and 3 bases at J, leaving 4 bases unmatched. Germline loops: CDR1 SGHDT, CDR2 YYEEEE. CDR3 length equals 15 residues.

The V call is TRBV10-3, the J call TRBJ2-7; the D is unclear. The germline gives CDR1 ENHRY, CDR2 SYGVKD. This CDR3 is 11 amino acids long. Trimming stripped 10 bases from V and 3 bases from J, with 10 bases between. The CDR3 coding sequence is TGTGCCACACGTATCGACTACGAGCAGTACTTC. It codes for CATRIDYEQYF.

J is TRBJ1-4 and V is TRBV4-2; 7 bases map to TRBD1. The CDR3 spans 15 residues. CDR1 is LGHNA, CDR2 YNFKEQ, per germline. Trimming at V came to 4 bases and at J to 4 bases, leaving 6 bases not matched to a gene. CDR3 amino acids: CASSRTRGDNEKLFF. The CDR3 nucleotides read TGTGCCAGCAGCCGAACCAGGGGGGATAATGAAAAACTGTTTTTT.

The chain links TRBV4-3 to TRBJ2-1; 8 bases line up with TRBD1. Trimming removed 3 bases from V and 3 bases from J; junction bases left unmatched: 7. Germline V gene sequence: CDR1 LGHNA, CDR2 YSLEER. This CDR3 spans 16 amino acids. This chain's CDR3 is CASSQGVGQDYNEQFF. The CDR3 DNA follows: TGCGCCAGCAGCCAGGGGGTGGGACAGGACTACAATGAGCAGTTCTTC.

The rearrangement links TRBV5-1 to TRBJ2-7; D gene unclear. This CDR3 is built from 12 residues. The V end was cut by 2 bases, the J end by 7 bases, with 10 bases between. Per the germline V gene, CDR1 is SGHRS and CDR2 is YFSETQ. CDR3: CASSLGSREQYF. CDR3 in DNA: TGCGCCAGCAGCTTAGGCAGCCGAGAGCAGTACTTC. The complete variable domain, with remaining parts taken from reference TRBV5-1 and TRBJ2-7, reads KAGVTQTPRYLIKTRGQQVTLSCSPISGHRSVSWYQQTPGQGLQFLFEYFSETQRNKGNFPGRFSGRQFSNSRSEMNVSTLELGDSALYLCASSLGSREQYFGPGTRLTVT.

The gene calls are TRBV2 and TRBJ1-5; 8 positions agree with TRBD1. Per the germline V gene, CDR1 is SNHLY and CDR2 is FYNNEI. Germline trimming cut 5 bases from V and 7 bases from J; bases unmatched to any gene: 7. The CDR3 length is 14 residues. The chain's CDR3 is CASSWTGQGQPQHF. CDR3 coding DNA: TGTGCCAGCAGTTGGACAGGGCAGGGGCAGCCCCAGCATTTT.

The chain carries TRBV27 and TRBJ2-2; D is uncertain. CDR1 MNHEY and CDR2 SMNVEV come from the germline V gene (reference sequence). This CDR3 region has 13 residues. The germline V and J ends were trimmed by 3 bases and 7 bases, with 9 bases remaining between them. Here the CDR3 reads CASSFRVSGELFF. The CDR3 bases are TGTGCCAGCAGTTTCCGGGTCAGCGGGGAGCTGTTTTTT.

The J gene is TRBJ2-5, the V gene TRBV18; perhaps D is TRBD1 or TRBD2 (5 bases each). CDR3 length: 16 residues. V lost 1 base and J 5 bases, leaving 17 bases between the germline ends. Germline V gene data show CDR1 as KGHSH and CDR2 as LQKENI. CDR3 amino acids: CASSPQGPIAGETQYF. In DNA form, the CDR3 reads TGTGCCAGCTCACCACAGGGACCCATTGCCGGGGAGACCCAGTACTTC.

DNA for the CDR3: TGTGCCATCAGTGGACAGGGGACCTACGAGCAGTACTTC. Its protein is CAISGQGTYEQYF. This rearrangement joins TRBV10-3 to TRBJ2-7; 8 positions agree with TRBD1. CDR1 and CDR2 (germline): ENHRY, SYGVKD. With V trimmed by 4 bases and J by 2 bases, 1 base remained unmatched. The CDR3 loop spans 13 amino acids.

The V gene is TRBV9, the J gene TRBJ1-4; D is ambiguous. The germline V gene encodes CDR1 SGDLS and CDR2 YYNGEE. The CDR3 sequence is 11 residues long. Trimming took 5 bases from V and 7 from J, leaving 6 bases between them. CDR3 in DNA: TGTGCCAGCAGGCAGGTTGAAAAACTGTTTTTT. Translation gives CASRQVEKLFF.

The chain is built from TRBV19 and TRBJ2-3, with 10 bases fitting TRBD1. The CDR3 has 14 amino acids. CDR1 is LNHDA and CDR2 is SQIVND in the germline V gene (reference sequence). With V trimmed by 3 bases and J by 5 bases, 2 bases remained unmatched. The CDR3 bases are TGTGCCAGTAGTATGGGACAGGGGAGAGATACGCAGTATTTT. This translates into CASSMGQGRDTQYF.

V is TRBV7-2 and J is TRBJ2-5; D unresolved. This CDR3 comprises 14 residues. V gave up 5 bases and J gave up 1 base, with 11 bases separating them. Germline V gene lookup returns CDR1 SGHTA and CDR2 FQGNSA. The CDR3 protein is CASSPSRFQETQYF. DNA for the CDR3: TGTGCCAGCAGCCCGTCCAGGTTCCAAGAGACCCAGTACTTC.

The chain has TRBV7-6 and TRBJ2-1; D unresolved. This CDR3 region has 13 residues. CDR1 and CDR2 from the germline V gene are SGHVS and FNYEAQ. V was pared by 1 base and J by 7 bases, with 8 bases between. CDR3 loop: CASSLGRPNEQFF. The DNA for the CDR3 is TGTGCCAGCAGCTTAGGACGCCCGAATGAGCAGTTCTTC. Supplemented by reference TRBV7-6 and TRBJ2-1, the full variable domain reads GAGVSQSPRYKVTKRGQDVALRCDPISGHVSLYWYRQALGQGPEFLTYFNYEAQQDKSGLPNDRFSAERPEGSISTLTIQRTEQRDSAMYRCASSLGRPNEQFFGPGTRLTVL.

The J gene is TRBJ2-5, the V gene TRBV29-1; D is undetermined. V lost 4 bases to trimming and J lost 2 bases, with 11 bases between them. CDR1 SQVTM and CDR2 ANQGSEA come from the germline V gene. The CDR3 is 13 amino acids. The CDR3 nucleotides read TGCAGCGTTGCTCGAAAGGTTCAAGAGACCCAGTACTTC. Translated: CSVARKVQETQYF.

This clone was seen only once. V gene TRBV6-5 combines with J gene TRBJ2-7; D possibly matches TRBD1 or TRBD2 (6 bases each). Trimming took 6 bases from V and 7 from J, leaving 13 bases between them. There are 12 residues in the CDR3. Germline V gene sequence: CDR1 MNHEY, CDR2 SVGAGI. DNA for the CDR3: TGTGCCAGCAGACAGGGACTGGGGGAGCAGTACTTC. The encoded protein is CASRQGLGEQYF.

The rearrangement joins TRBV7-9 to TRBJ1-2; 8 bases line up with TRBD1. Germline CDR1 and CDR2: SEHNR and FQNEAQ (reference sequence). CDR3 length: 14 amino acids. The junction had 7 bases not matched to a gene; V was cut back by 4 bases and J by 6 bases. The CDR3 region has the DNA TGTGCCAGCAGCTCTACAGGGGGAAAGGATGGCTACACCTTC. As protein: CASSSTGGKDGYTF.

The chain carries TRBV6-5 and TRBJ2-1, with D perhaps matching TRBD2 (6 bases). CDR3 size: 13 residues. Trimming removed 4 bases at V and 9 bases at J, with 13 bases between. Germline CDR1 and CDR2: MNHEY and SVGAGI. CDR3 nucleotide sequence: TGTGCCAGCAGTTTACACCCGGAGGGTGAGCAGTTCTTC. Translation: CASSLHPEGEQFF.

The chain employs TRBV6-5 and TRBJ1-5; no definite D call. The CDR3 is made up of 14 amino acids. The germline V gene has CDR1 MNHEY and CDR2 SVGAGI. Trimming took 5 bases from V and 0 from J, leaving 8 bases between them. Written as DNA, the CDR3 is TGTGCCAGCAGTCTTACATATAGCAATCAGCCCCAGCATTTT. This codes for CASSLTYSNQPQHF.

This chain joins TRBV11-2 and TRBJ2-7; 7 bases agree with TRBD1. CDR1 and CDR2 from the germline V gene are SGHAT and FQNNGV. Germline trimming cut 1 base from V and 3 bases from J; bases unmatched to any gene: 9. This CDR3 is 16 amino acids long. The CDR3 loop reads CASSLGFGQGDYEQYF. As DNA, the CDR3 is TGTGCCAGCAGCTTAGGATTCGGCCAGGGGGACTACGAGCAGTACTTC. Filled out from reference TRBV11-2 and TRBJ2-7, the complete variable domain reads EAGVAQSPRYKIIEKRQSVAFWCNPISGHATLYWYQQILGQGPKLLIQFQNNGVVDDSQLPKDRFSAERLKGVDSTLKIQPAKLEDSAVYLCASSLGFGQGDYEQYFGPGTRLTVT.